The entry that follows covers one TCR beta chain sequence. Its target is not known. These data come from a study of Graves' ophthalmopathy and Graves' hyperthyroidism. Germline assignment: CDR1 SGHTA and CDR2 FQGNSA. The CDR3 has 14 amino acids. The V gene lost 2 bases and the J gene lost 1 base, with 8 bases spanning the gap. From RNA, the CDR3 regions of TCR beta chains were amplified and sequenced. The first-round RT-PCR employed HTBI primers together with the Qiagen OneStep RT-PCR kit. A multiplex PCR was then performed as the second round. One entry per CDR3 protein, called by TCRdb with MiXCR from the multiplex PCR reads. Of a few hundred thousand distinct CDR3 sequences listed, about a fifth are singletons. Study-wide findings and caveats: In blood, most expanded thyroid clonotypes above 0.001 frequency were also detected. Ophthalmopathy could be told apart from stable hyperthyroidism by a 13-signature model (under 90% sensitivity, 70% to 84% specificity).

In this cohort, patients with other autoimmune diseases, uncontrolled infections, pregnancy or lactation were excluded. The TCR comes from a woman aged 45-65 years with Graves' ophthalmopathy. Sequenced: peripheral blood. The chain uses TRBV7-2 and TRBJ1-1, with D hard to call. CDR3 in DNA: TGTGCCAGCAGCTTATTTAGAGCGAACACTGAAGCTTTCTTT. Amino acid sequence: CASSLFRANTEAFF.